These 30 T cell receptor beta chains came from one sample sequenced in a study of T cells of healthy individuals. Using its own MiXCR run on the 5' RACE reads, TCRdb lists one record per CDR3 protein. The data show roughly 87,000 distinct CDR3 sequences, 15% to 20% seen once. Receptors were obtained from a human donor in good health.

The chain employs TRBV10-3 and TRBJ2-7; TRBD2 matches 7 bases. From germline, CDR1 is ENHRY and CDR2 SYGVKD. The CDR3 is 14 residues long. Trimming cost V 0 bases and J 5 bases; bases outside gene matches: 4. The DNA of the CDR3 is TGTGCCATCAGTGAGTCGTTTCGGGGGGACGAGCAGTACTTC. As protein: CAISESFRGDEQYF.

CDR3 in DNA: TGTGCCAGCAGTTCTGGTCCCACAGGGGAAGGGGGTTACAATGAGCAGTTCTTC. It encodes CASSSGPTGEGGYNEQFF. V usage is TRBV12-3 or TRBV12-4 and J usage is TRBJ2-1, with 7 bases lining up with TRBD1. CDR3 size: 18 residues. V gave up 4 bases and J gave up 4 bases; unmatched junction bases: 16.

This clonotype was recorded at least ten times. V usage is TRBV6-1 and J usage is TRBJ1-1; 8 bases are shared with TRBD1. The germline CDR1 and CDR2 sequences are MNHNS and SASEGT. Trimming removed 6 bases from V and 3 bases from J; junction bases left unmatched: 9. The CDR3 spans 15 residues. CDR3 sequence reads: CASRKDRDWDTEAFF. The CDR3 DNA reads TGTGCCAGCAGGAAGGACAGGGATTGGGACACTGAAGCTTTCTTT.

This clonotype appeared a few times. The gene calls are TRBV12-3 or TRBV12-4 and TRBJ1-2; a weak D match, TRBD1 (6 bases). This CDR3 has 13 residues. Trimming stripped 5 bases from V and 6 bases from J, with 13 bases between. CDR3: CASSNNRAHGYTF. In nucleotides, the CDR3 is TGTGCCAGCAGTAACAACAGGGCCCATGGCTACACCTTC.

In regard to this clonotype: Since a much larger clone is just one base distant, this may be a read error. The chain joins TRBV5-1 to TRBJ2-7; a weak D match, TRBD2 (5 bases). The CDR3 sequence is 11 residues long. Germline lookup yields CDR1 SGHRS and CDR2 YFSETQ. The CDR3 loop is CVSVGDYEQYF. The CDR3 region has the DNA TGCGTCAGCGTCGGGGATTACGAGCAGTACTTC.

This clonotype has a handful of counts. The chain carries TRBV4-2 and TRBJ2-2; possible D gene TRBD2, 6 bases. The CDR3 is 17 amino acids. Deletions cut 4 bases from V and 1 base from J, with 16 bases between. Germline CDR1 and CDR2: LGHNA and YNFKEQ. The CDR3 region is CASSPRTGVGNTGELFF. DNA of the CDR3: TGTGCCAGCAGCCCCCGTACGGGGGTGGGGAACACCGGGGAGCTGTTTTTT.

This clonotype occurred many times. The rearrangement joins TRBV27 to TRBJ1-4; maybe TRBD1 (6 bases). V lost 6 bases, J lost 7 bases, and 15 bases lay in between. Germline values: CDR1 MNHEY, CDR2 SMNVEV (reference sequence). This CDR3 region has 14 residues. The DNA of the CDR3 is TGTGCCAGCAGAAACAGGGAAGGGAGTGAAAAACTGTTTTTT. Amino acids: CASRNREGSEKLFF.

The chain is built from TRBV6-5 and TRBJ1-1; TRBD1 might be the D (5 bases). The V and J ends lost 6 bases and 3 bases respectively, with 17 bases between them. Germline-derived CDR1 and CDR2 are MNHEY and SVGAGI. CDR3 length: 15 amino acids. CDR3 DNA: TGTGCCAGCAGACCCCACCCGGGACGGGACACTGAAGCTTTCTTT. Residues: CASRPHPGRDTEAFF.

This clonotype was recorded at least ten times. This chain connects TRBV6-5 to TRBJ2-7; D unresolved. V was trimmed by 2 bases and J by 2 bases, leaving 10 bases between them. The CDR3 extends over 14 amino acids. CDR1 and CDR2 (germline): MNHEY, SVGAGI. The CDR3 spells CASSYQMGTYEQYF. CDR3 DNA sequence: TGTGCCAGCAGTTACCAGATGGGAACCTACGAGCAGTACTTC.

In its sample, this clonotype was seen once. A clone one base away is much larger, so this may be a read error. The chain has TRBV2 and TRBJ2-3; possible D gene TRBD2, 6 bases. Germline lookup yields CDR1 SNHLY and CDR2 FYNNEI. The CDR3 contains 12 residues. CDR3 coding DNA: TGTGCCAGTTCGGAGGGGCAAGATACGCGGTATTTT. Its protein product is CASSEGQDTRYF.

V is TRBV2 and J is TRBJ1-4; TRBD1 matches 7 bases. Germline-derived CDR1 and CDR2 are SNHLY and FYNNEI. Germline trimming cut 0 bases from V and 11 bases from J; bases unmatched to any gene: 3. This CDR3 contains 13 residues. In nucleotides, the CDR3 is TGTGCCAGCAGTGAAGCGCAGGGGGGGAAACTGTTTTTT. It translates to CASSEAQGGKLFF.

This clonotype was seen only a few times. This chain joins TRBV5-1 and TRBJ2-1; 9 positions agree with TRBD1. Germline CDR1 and CDR2: SGHRS and YFSETQ. The CDR3 has 11 amino acids. With V trimmed by 0 bases and J by 16 bases, 2 bases remained unmatched. The CDR3 DNA sequence: TGCGCCAGCAGCTTGGGGACAGGGGAATTCTTC. Translating gives CASSLGTGEFF. Full variable domain (missing parts from reference TRBV5-1 and TRBJ2-1): KAGVTQTPRYLIKTRGQQVTLSCSPISGHRSVSWYQQTPGQGLQFLFEYFSETQRNKGNFPGRFSGRQFSNSRSEMNVSTLELGDSALYLCASSLGTGEFFGPGTRLTVL.

The genes are TRBV29-1 and TRBJ2-5, with D perhaps TRBD1 (6 bases). The CDR3 has 12 amino acids. With 6 bases removed from V and 3 bases from J, the gap between germline ends came to 11 bases. The V gene's germline CDR1 is SQVTM and CDR2 ANQGSEA. CDR3 region: CSVRTGKETQYF. The CDR3 DNA follows: TGCAGCGTCCGAACAGGGAAAGAGACCCAGTACTTC.

The V gene is TRBV7-9, the J gene TRBJ2-2; D is undetermined. The CDR3 runs 12 residues. Germline V gene lookup returns CDR1 SEHNR and CDR2 FQNEAQ (reference sequence). V shed 6 bases and J shed 6 bases, with 8 bases lying between them. This chain's CDR3 is CASSQVAGELFF. The CDR3 DNA sequence: TGTGCCAGCAGTCAGGTGGCCGGGGAGCTGTTTTTT.

The V and J genes are TRBV6-1 and TRBJ1-5; D uncertain. Trimming removed 0 bases at V and 3 bases at J, with 9 bases between. Germline V lookup: CDR1 MNHNS, CDR2 SASEGT. The CDR3 runs 15 residues. The CDR3 protein is CASSEAGGPNQPQHF. The CDR3 DNA reads TGTGCCAGCAGTGAAGCCGGAGGCCCCAATCAGCCCCAGCATTTT.

This clonotype was picked up one time. This may be a read error, as it is one base from a much larger clone. This sequence joins TRBV10-3 and TRBJ2-1; D is unresolved. The germline CDR1 and CDR2 sequences are ENHRY and SYGVKD. The CDR3 sequence is 12 residues long. CDR3 nucleotides: TGTGCCATCTGTGAGTCGAGAGATGAGCAGTTCTTC. It is translated as CAICESRDEQFF.

This clonotype was seen only a few times. The chain links TRBV28 to TRBJ2-6, with a possible D match to TRBD2 (6 bases). CDR1 MDHEN and CDR2 SYDVKM come from the germline V gene. This CDR3 region has 16 residues. Trimming cost V 1 base and J 1 base, with 8 bases left between them. The CDR3: CASSLSAGSGANVLTF. The CDR3, as DNA: TGTGCCAGCAGTTTATCCGCGGGATCTGGGGCCAACGTCCTGACTTTC.

This clonotype was counted between two and nine times. The CDR3 region has the DNA TGCAGCGTTGAAGATGGTGGGAACACTGAAGCTTTCTTT. Translation: CSVEDGGNTEAFF. The V call is TRBV29-1, the J call TRBJ1-1; D is unclear. Germline assignment: CDR1 SQVTM and CDR2 ANQGSEA. CDR3 size: 13 residues. V was clipped by 0 bases and J by 1 base, with 6 bases between them.

In this sample, this clonotype turned up many times. V is TRBV25-1 and J is TRBJ2-5; TRBD1 is a possible D gene (5 bases). This CDR3 comprises 13 residues. Trimming stripped 2 bases from V and 2 bases from J, with 6 bases between. From germline, CDR1 is MGHDK and CDR2 SYGVNS. The CDR3 reads CASSEDSQETQYF. The DNA for the CDR3 is TGTGCCAGCAGTGAAGACAGTCAAGAGACCCAGTACTTC.

This clonotype was detected many times. The chain recombines TRBV12-3 or TRBV12-4 with TRBJ1-3, with no clear D. V gave up 0 bases and J gave up 0 bases, with 6 bases separating them. This CDR3 comprises 15 residues. DNA of the CDR3: TGTGCCAGCAGTTTAGCAGGCTTCTCTGGAAACACCATATATTTT. It encodes CASSLAGFSGNTIYF.

This clonotype was observed a few times. This chain links TRBV9 with TRBJ2-1, with 7 bases matching TRBD1. The germline CDR1 and CDR2 sequences are SGDLS and YYNGEE. The CDR3 has 14 residues. The trim removed 0 bases at V and 5 bases at J, leaving 2 bases unmatched. CDR3 nucleotide sequence: TGTGCCAGCAGCGTAGGAGGGACAGACAATGAGCAGTTCTTC. Its protein is CASSVGGTDNEQFF. Based on the CDR3 plus reference TRBV9 and TRBJ2-1, the full variable domain is DSGVTQTPKHLITATGQRVTLRCSPRSGDLSVYWYQQSLDQGLQFLIQYYNGEERAKGNILERFSAQQFPDLHSELNLSSLELGDSALYFCASSVGGTDNEQFFGPGTRLTVL.

There are a few counts of this clonotype. The V gene is TRBV28, the J gene TRBJ1-4, with D possibly being TRBD1 (6 bases). The CDR3 sequence is 16 residues long. CDR1 MDHEN and CDR2 SYDVKM come from the germline V gene. Trimming took off 6 bases at V and 7 bases at J, with 21 bases between the two ends. The CDR3 here is CASRSPTGPGREKLFF. As DNA, the CDR3 is TGTGCCAGCAGATCCCCAACAGGGCCAGGACGTGAAAAACTGTTTTTT.

This clonotype turned up a few times. The gene calls are TRBV7-9 and TRBJ1-6, with TRBD1 as a possible D gene (5 bases). The germline V gene has CDR1 SEHNR and CDR2 FQNEAQ (reference sequence). Trimming cost V 7 bases and J 6 bases, with 16 bases left between them. The CDR3 covers 15 residues. This chain's CDR3 is CASKSLGQGNSPLHF. The CDR3 region has the DNA TGTGCCAGCAAGAGCTTGGGGCAGGGTAATTCACCCCTCCACTTT.

This clonotype has a handful of counts. The chain couples TRBV6-2 or TRBV6-3 to TRBJ2-7, with TRBD1 identical over 7 bases. CDR3 length equals 15 residues. Unmatched junction bases numbered 8, after V lost 6 bases and J lost 0 bases. Germline CDR1 and CDR2: MNHEY and SVGEGT. CDR3 loop: CASRRQGSGSYEQYF. The CDR3 DNA is TGTGCCAGCAGGCGACAGGGTTCGGGCTCCTACGAGCAGTACTTC.

This chain connects TRBV3-1 to TRBJ1-1; D might be TRBD1 (5 bases). CDR3 length: 14 residues. The germline V gene encodes CDR1 LGHDT and CDR2 YNNKEL (reference sequence). Trimming cost V 4 bases and J 1 base, with 10 bases left between them. The CDR3, as DNA: TGTGCCAGCAGCCCGGGACTGCAGAACACTGAAGCTTTCTTT. Translation: CASSPGLQNTEAFF.

The table lists this clonotype with many counts. J is TRBJ1-2 and V is TRBV9, with 9 bases that match TRBD1. Germline-derived CDR1 and CDR2 are SGDLS and YYNGEE. This CDR3 region has 15 residues. V lost 0 bases, J lost 5 bases, and 5 bases stayed unmatched. The CDR3 spells CASSVGLGQGYGYTF. CDR3 coding DNA: TGTGCCAGCAGCGTAGGACTGGGACAGGGATATGGCTACACCTTC.

The V gene is TRBV5-4, the J gene TRBJ2-1, with unresolved D. Germline values: CDR1 SGHNT, CDR2 YYREEE (reference sequence). V dropped 5 bases and J dropped 2 bases, with 8 bases sitting between them. This CDR3 is built from 13 residues. The CDR3 nucleotides read TGTGCCAGCAGATTAGACACCTACAATGAGCAGTTCTTC. The encoded protein is CASRLDTYNEQFF. The full variable domain, completed using reference TRBV5-4 and TRBJ2-1, is ETGVTQSPTHLIKTRGQQVTLRCSSQSGHNTVSWYQQALGQGPQFIFQYYREEENGRGNFPPRFSGLQFPNYSSELNVNALELDDSALYLCASRLDTYNEQFFGPGTRLTVL.

The chain employs TRBV6-2 or TRBV6-3 and TRBJ2-7; D might be TRBD2 (6 bases). V dropped 5 bases and J dropped 8 bases, with 22 bases sitting between them. CDR1 is MNHEY, CDR2 SVGEGT, per germline. This CDR3 spans 15 amino acids. The CDR3 loop reads CASSPNGDLWVKQYF. The CDR3 nucleotides read TGTGCCAGCAGTCCAAACGGGGACTTGTGGGTGAAGCAGTACTTC.

This clonotype was seen repeatedly, ten times or more. V and J are TRBV20-1 and TRBJ2-5; D is possibly TRBD1 or TRBD2 (5 bases each). This CDR3 spans 18 amino acids. V lost 6 bases to trimming and J lost 1 base, with 27 bases between them. Germline loops: CDR1 DFQATT, CDR2 SNEGSKA (reference sequence). The CDR3 is CSAKFGDRSEEPQETQYF. DNA of the CDR3: TGCAGTGCCAAATTCGGGGACCGGTCAGAGGAGCCCCAAGAGACCCAGTACTTC.

The rearrangement uses TRBV18 and TRBJ2-1, with a possible D match to TRBD2 (5 bases). The V gene lost 5 bases and the J gene lost 7 bases, with 21 bases spanning the gap. CDR1 and CDR2 (germline): KGHSH, LQKENI. The CDR3 is made up of 16 amino acids. CDR3: CASSSNGPSFGNEQFF. CDR3 bases: TGTGCCAGCTCATCAAATGGCCCTAGCTTTGGTAATGAGCAGTTCTTC.